This TCR beta chain was recorded in a study of T cell changes during pregnancy in multiple sclerosis. The CDR3 is 14 amino acids. V was pared by 5 bases and J by 7 bases, with 10 bases of the junction left unmatched. In germline, CDR1 is ENHRY, CDR2 SYGVKD. The data were produced by immunoSEQ multiplex PCR, yet TCRdb's version contains in-frame clones alone and is incomplete. Here the sample spans under 70,000 clones, about 90% being singletons. This sample comprised CD4+ T cells from peripheral blood mononuclear cells, obtained after pregnancy. The chain has TRBV10-3 and TRBJ2-7; TRBD2 matches 8 bases. The clonotype was recovered from a female donor with multiple sclerosis, enrolled in a pregnancy study. The CDR3 reads CAISSGTSRVEQYF. The CDR3 DNA follows: TGTGCCATCAGTTCCGGGACTAGTCGGGTTGAGCAGTACTTC.